Presented here are 30 T cell receptor beta chains from one specimen sequenced in a study of T cells in women clearing cervical HPV infection. Libraries were prepared by immunoSEQ multiplex PCR; TCRdb keeps only in-frame clonotypes and omits some of them. Found here are about 39,000 clones; the top ten clones hold 4.8%. Sequencing was done on a sample of blood buffy coat. The receptors were sampled from a woman between 18 and 69 years old with a cervical HPV16 infection that either progressed to CIN3+ or cleared (not recorded which).

In the case of this clone: The read ends 3 residues shy of where the CDR3 ends; the end is completed using the germline J gene. The V and J genes are TRBV19 and TRBJ1-2; 9 bases map to TRBD1. The CDR3 is made up of 13 amino acids. Germline V gene sequence: CDR1 LNHDA, CDR2 SQIVND (reference sequence). CDR3: CASSTVGTGGYTF. The covered CDR3 bases are TGTGCCAGTAGTACAGTGGGGACAGGGGGC.

Regarding this clone: The CDR3 is cut off 3 residues early in the read; its end comes from the germline J gene. This rearrangement joins TRBV11-2 to TRBJ2-5; 7 nucleotides align to TRBD1. This CDR3 comprises 15 residues. Trimming at V came to 0 bases and at J to 4 bases, leaving 5 bases not matched to a gene. CDR1 SGHAT and CDR2 FQNNGV come from the germline V gene. CDR3 region: CASSLDHRTGETQYF. CDR3 DNA (partial): TGTGCCAGCAGCTTAGACCATAGGACAGGAGAGACC.

Comment on this clone: The read ends 3 residues before the CDR3 terminus; that terminus is restored from the germline J gene. Other nucleotide sequences from this sample produce the same CDR3. The rearrangement uses TRBV2 and TRBJ2-3; 9 positions match TRBD2. Unmatched junction bases numbered 5, after V lost 1 base and J lost 6 bases. The CDR3 contains 15 residues. Per germline, CDR1 SNHLY and CDR2 FYNNEI. The covered CDR3 bases are TGTGCCAGCAGTGAAGAGCGGGGGGCCGGGGATACG. Translation gives CASSEERGAGDT. Given in full, the CDR3 is CASSEERGAGDTQYF.

With regard to this clone: With the read ending 3 residues before the CDR3 end, the germline J gene is used to fill in that end. V and J are TRBV19 and TRBJ1-1; 7 bases align to TRBD1. The CDR3 is 14 amino acids. Trimming removed 8 bases from V and 1 base from J; junction bases left unmatched: 7. The germline CDR1 and CDR2 sequences are LNHDA and SQIVND (reference sequence). CDR3 protein: CASGYRGANTEAFF. The DNA read from the CDR3 is TGTGCCAGTGGCTACAGGGGCGCGAACACTGAA.

Regarding this clone: The read terminates 3 residues ahead of where the CDR3 ends, so the germline J gene completes it. The rearrangement uses TRBV5-1 and TRBJ2-5; D unclear. The CDR3 consists of 12 residues. Germline lookup yields CDR1 SGHRS and CDR2 YFSETQ. The V end lost 0 bases, the J end lost 5 bases, and 5 bases lay between the germline ends. The CDR3 loop is CASSLDRETQYF. Partial CDR3 DNA: TGCGCCAGCAGCTTGGATCGGGAGACC.

With regard to this clone: The read ends 3 residues shy of where the CDR3 ends; the end is completed using the germline J gene. This chain links TRBV5-1 with TRBJ2-7, with D possibly being TRBD2 (7 bases). Germline CDR1 SGHRS, CDR2 YFSETQ. Trimming pared 1 base from V and 5 bases from J, leaving 10 bases between. CDR3 size: 13 residues. The CDR3 here is CASSLRGRDEQYF. The CDR3 bases that were read are TGCGCCAGCAGCTTGAGGGGGAGGGACGAG.

Points on this clone: The read gets to within 3 residues of the CDR3 end, and the germline J gene fills in the rest. The rearrangement links TRBV19 to TRBJ1-6; 8 nucleotides line up with TRBD1. CDR1 and CDR2 from the germline V gene are LNHDA and SQIVND (reference sequence). There are 15 residues in the CDR3. V lost 6 bases, J lost 5 bases, and 6 bases stayed unmatched. This chain's CDR3 is CASSRDRNDNSPLHF. The part of the CDR3 DNA that was read is TGTGCCAGTAGCCGGGACAGGAATGATAATTCACCC.

Notes on this clone: The read terminates 3 residues before the CDR3 end, so the remaining end is supplied by the germline J gene. The rearrangement uses TRBV6-1 and TRBJ1-2, with D tentatively TRBD1 (5 bases). The germline V gene encodes CDR1 MNHNS and CDR2 SASEGT. Trimming shortened V by 4 bases and J by 2 bases, and 14 bases separated the two germline ends. The CDR3 consists of 15 residues. Here the CDR3 reads CASSAGEGPNYGYTF. Partial CDR3 DNA: TGTGCCAGCAGTGCGGGGGAGGGGCCCAACTATGGC.

Worth noting for this clone: The read terminates 3 residues ahead of where the CDR3 ends, so the germline J gene completes it. The gene calls are TRBV5-1 and TRBJ1-2, with D uncertain. CDR3 size: 15 residues. The V end lost 4 bases, the J end lost 4 bases, and 17 bases lay between the germline ends. Germline lookup yields CDR1 SGHRS and CDR2 YFSETQ. Partial CDR3 DNA: TGCGCCAGCAGCCCGTACGGGGTCCTGGGCTATGGC. Amino acids: CASSPYGVLGYG. The full CDR3 reads CASSPYGVLGYGYTF.

Note on this clone: The read ends 3 residues early relative to the CDR3; the germline J gene fills the gap. The rearrangement joins TRBV4-1 to TRBJ1-1, with D uncertain. Germline V gene lookup returns CDR1 MGHRA and CDR2 YSYEKL. This CDR3 contains 12 residues. The V gene lost 3 bases and the J gene lost 0 bases, with 2 bases spanning the gap. CDR3 DNA (partial): TGCGCCAGCAGCCATATGAACACTGAA. This encodes CASSHMNTE. The CDR3 as a whole reads CASSHMNTEAFF.

Worth noting for this clone: The CDR3 end lies 3 residues beyond the end of the read and is filled in from the germline J gene. The rearrangement uses TRBV20-1 and TRBJ2-3; 11 bases match TRBD2. Germline CDR1 and CDR2: DFQATT and SNEGSKA (reference sequence). The CDR3 is 14 amino acids. Trimming at V came to 3 bases and at J to 5 bases, leaving 4 bases not matched to a gene. The CDR3 spells CSASLAGGKDTQYF. CDR3 bases read: TGCAGTGCTAGTCTAGCGGGGGGCAAAGATACG.

Concerning this clone itself: From the germline J gene comes the end of the CDR3, since the read stops 3 residues before it. The V gene is TRBV20-1, the J gene TRBJ2-3; unclear D gene. The CDR3 spans 12 residues. With 0 bases removed from V and 6 bases from J, the gap between germline ends came to 7 bases. CDR1 is DFQATT and CDR2 is SNEGSKA in the germline V gene (reference sequence). The DNA read from the CDR3 is TGCAGTGCTAGAGATCGGGTTGATACG. Protein product: CSARDRVDT. The CDR3 reads in full as CSARDRVDTQYF.

On this clone itself: With the read ending 3 residues before the CDR3 end, the germline J gene is used to fill in that end. This chain uses TRBV7-3 with TRBJ2-2; D is perhaps TRBD1 (6 bases). Looked up from germline, CDR1 is SGHTA and CDR2 is FQGTGA. V gave up 4 bases and J gave up 4 bases, with 16 bases separating them. This CDR3 region has 16 residues. CDR3 sequence reads: CASSSLPQGGTGELFF. CDR3 DNA (partial): TGTGCCAGCAGCTCGCTGCCTCAAGGGGGCACCGGGGAG.

As for this clone: The DNA ends 3 residues before the CDR3 does, and the rest of the CDR3 is filled in from the germline J gene. The chain combines TRBV18 with TRBJ1-1; TRBD1 matches at 8 bases. Germline CDR1 and CDR2: KGHSH and LQKENI. CDR3 length: 13 amino acids. V lost 3 bases to trimming and J lost 6 bases; unmatched junction nucleotides: 3. The CDR3 spells CASSPDRAPEAFF. The CDR3 DNA, read in part, is TGTGCCAGCTCACCGGACAGGGCGCCTGAA.

In the case of this clone: From the germline J gene comes the end of the CDR3, since the read stops 3 residues before it. The chain is built from TRBV20-1 and TRBJ2-3; TRBD1 matches at 7 bases. Germline values: CDR1 DFQATT, CDR2 SNEGSKA (reference sequence). V shed 2 bases, J shed 5 bases, and the junction held 7 bases outside the gene matches. This CDR3 spans 14 amino acids. CDR3 bases read: TGCAGTGCTAGACCGTTGACAGGGAGAGATACG. Translation: CSARPLTGRDT. The CDR3 in full is CSARPLTGRDTQYF.

On this clone itself: The CDR3 end falls 3 residues outside the read, so it is completed with the germline J gene. This sequence joins TRBV20-1 and TRBJ2-5; 14 bases agree with TRBD2. The CDR3 is 15 residues long. Germline values: CDR1 DFQATT, CDR2 SNEGSKA (reference sequence). V trimming: 6 bases; J trimming: 0 bases; junction bases outside the gene matches: 3. CDR3 sequence: CSALGLAGDQETQYF. The DNA read from the CDR3 is TGCAGTGCGCTGGGACTAGCGGGGGACCAAGAGACC.

Partial CDR3 DNA: TGTGCCAGTAGTATAGCGCTCAGGGCGGCCCAAGAGACC. Its protein is CASSIALRAAQET. The full CDR3 protein is CASSIALRAAQETQYF. This chain connects TRBV19 to TRBJ2-5; D may be TRBD1 (5 bases). The read gets to within 3 residues of the CDR3 end, and the germline J gene fills in the rest. Germline V gene sequence: CDR1 LNHDA, CDR2 SQIVND (reference sequence). The CDR3 runs 16 residues. The germline V and J ends were trimmed by 1 base and 1 base, with 13 bases remaining between them.

Points on this clone: The read comes to an end 3 residues before the CDR3 does, leaving the germline J gene to fill in the end. The V and J genes are TRBV6-2 or TRBV6-3 and TRBJ2-7; a possible D gene is TRBD1 (6 bases). Germline-derived CDR1 and CDR2 are MNHEY and SVGEGT. The CDR3 runs 14 residues. V gave up 9 bases and J gave up 3 bases, with 18 bases separating them. The sequenced CDR3 bases are TGTGCCAGTTACCGTCCGGACAGAAGCTACGAG. Translating gives CASYRPDRSYE. The entire CDR3 protein is CASYRPDRSYEQYF.

As for this clone: The sequence runs out 3 residues before the end of the CDR3; the remainder is reconstructed from the germline J gene. The rearrangement joins TRBV20-1 to TRBJ2-3, with 9 bases matching TRBD2. Germline values: CDR1 DFQATT, CDR2 SNEGSKA (reference sequence). This CDR3 comprises 17 residues. Unmatched junction bases numbered 9, after V lost 0 bases and J lost 2 bases. The CDR3 protein is CSARDRASGTATDTQYF. CDR3 DNA, as far as it was read: TGCAGTGCTAGAGATCGAGCTAGCGGGACCGCCACAGATACG.

With regard to this clone: The DNA ends 3 residues before the CDR3 does, and the rest of the CDR3 is filled in from the germline J gene. This rearrangement joins TRBV7-8 to TRBJ2-7, with D maybe TRBD2 (6 bases). The germline V and J ends were trimmed by 6 bases and 5 bases, with 11 bases remaining between them. The germline V gene has CDR1 SGHVS and CDR2 FQNEAQ. This CDR3 comprises 12 residues. The CDR3 reads CASRGEVHEQYF. The sequenced CDR3 bases are TGTGCCAGCAGAGGGGAGGTCCACGAG.

To note about this clone: The DNA ends 3 residues before the CDR3 does, and the rest of the CDR3 is filled in from the germline J gene. This rearrangement joins TRBV30 to TRBJ2-7; tentative D call: TRBD2 (6 bases). CDR1 GTSNPN and CDR2 SVGIG come from the germline V gene (reference sequence). The CDR3 contains 16 residues. Between the trimmed V and J ends, which lost 0 bases and 4 bases, there was a span of 19 bases. The chain's CDR3 is CAWSVQGSAGRYEQYF. Incomplete CDR3 DNA: TGTGCCTGGAGTGTACAAGGCTCGGCAGGGAGGTACGAG.

On this clone itself: The read ends 3 residues early relative to the CDR3; the germline J gene fills the gap. V and J are TRBV12-3 or TRBV12-4 and TRBJ1-2; D perhaps matches TRBD1 (6 bases). The CDR3 sequence is 15 residues long. Trimming cost V 3 bases and J 0 bases, with 11 bases left between them. The CDR3 spells CASSFSAGANYGYTF. Incomplete CDR3 DNA: TGTGCCAGCAGTTTCTCGGCAGGGGCTAACTATGGC.

CDR3 bases read: TGTGCCAGCTCGCAAGACAGTAACACTGAA. It codes for CASSQDSNTE. The CDR3, in full, reads CASSQDSNTEAFF. The chain joins TRBV18 to TRBJ1-1, with D possibly being TRBD1 (5 bases). The read ends 3 residues shy of where the CDR3 ends; the end is completed using the germline J gene. CDR1 is KGHSH and CDR2 is LQKENI in the germline V gene. This CDR3 is 13 amino acids long. Trimming pared 6 bases from V and 2 bases from J, leaving 10 bases between. Full variable domain (remainder filled in from reference TRBV18 and TRBJ1-1): NAGVMQNPRHLVRRRGQEARLRCSPMKGHSHVYWYRQLPEEGLKFMVYLQKENIIDESGMPKERFSAEFPKEGPSILRIQQVVRGDSAAYFCASSQDSNTEAFFGQGTRLTVV.

For this clone: Read coverage stops 3 residues before the CDR3 terminus; the germline J gene supplies the remainder. The V and J genes are TRBV2 and TRBJ2-1; D remains unclear. The V end was cut by 4 bases, the J end by 2 bases, with 12 bases between. Germline V lookup: CDR1 SNHLY, CDR2 FYNNEI. The CDR3 sequence is 15 residues long. CDR3 bases read: TGTGCCAGCAGTGGAGGCTCCAAGGCCTACAATGAG. This translates into CASSGGSKAYNE. The entire CDR3 reads CASSGGSKAYNEQFF.

With respect to this clone: The read terminates 3 residues before the CDR3 end, so the remaining end is supplied by the germline J gene. V and J are TRBV20-1 and TRBJ2-7; 8 positions agree with TRBD1. The J segment lost 6 bases and the V segment lost 3 bases, leaving 4 bases of the junction unmatched. Germline CDR1 is DFQATT and CDR2 is SNEGSKA (reference sequence). This CDR3 is 12 amino acids long. Here the CDR3 reads CSASLGQGEQYF. Partial CDR3 DNA: TGCAGTGCTAGTCTCGGACAGGGCGAG.

With respect to this clone: Coverage ceases 3 residues before the CDR3 finishes, and the germline J gene fills in the end. The chain combines TRBV11-3 with TRBJ2-7; D possibly corresponds to TRBD2 (6 bases). The CDR3 sequence is 15 residues long. V was trimmed by 1 base and J by 6 bases, leaving 16 bases between them. The germline V gene has CDR1 SGHNT and CDR2 YENEEA. CDR3 region: CASSLGGTVWGEQYF. Incomplete CDR3 DNA: TGTGCCAGCAGCTTAGGGGGGACTGTGTGGGGCGAG.

Concerning this clone itself: The CDR3 extends 3 residues past the end of the read, so its final part is completed from the germline J gene. The chain has TRBV12-3 or TRBV12-4 and TRBJ2-3, with 8 bases lining up with TRBD2. Trimming took 3 bases from V and 3 from J; bases not matched to a gene: 14. The CDR3 is made up of 18 amino acids. This CDR3 is CASSFSPLIAGTTDTQYF. The covered CDR3 bases are TGTGCCAGCAGTTTCTCCCCACTAATAGCGGGGACTACAGATACG.

As regards this clone: The read comes to an end 3 residues before the CDR3 does, leaving the germline J gene to fill in the end. V gene TRBV2 combines with J gene TRBJ1-5; 7 bases agree with TRBD1. The trim removed 5 bases at V and 3 bases at J, leaving 10 bases unmatched. The CDR3 extends over 16 amino acids. Germline values: CDR1 SNHLY, CDR2 FYNNEI. The CDR3 loop reads CASSRGGTALNQPQHF. CDR3 bases read: TGTGCCAGCAGTCGCGGTGGGACAGCTCTCAATCAGCCC.

The part of the CDR3 DNA that was read is TGTGCCAGCAGACAGCCGAACACTGAA. As protein: CASRQPNTE. From start to end, the CDR3 is CASRQPNTEAFF. V usage is TRBV12-3 or TRBV12-4 and J usage is TRBJ1-1, with no clear D. The read finishes 3 residues shy of the CDR3 end, and the germline J gene is used to complete it. V gave up 6 bases and J gave up 1 base, with 6 bases separating them. The CDR3 has 12 residues.

Remarks on this clone: The CDR3 end falls 3 residues outside the read, so it is completed with the germline J gene. The V call is TRBV7-9, the J call TRBJ2-4; the match to TRBD1 covers 9 bases. With 4 bases clipped from V and 7 bases from J, the junction kept 5 bases outside the gene matches. Germline lookup yields CDR1 SEHNR and CDR2 FQNEAQ (reference sequence). This CDR3 spans 14 amino acids. CDR3 sequence: CASSSDRGGNIQYF. CDR3 DNA (partial): TGTGCCAGCAGCTCGGACAGGGGAGGGAACATT.